Below, 15 T cell receptor beta chains from the same sample are listed, as sequenced in a study of T cells in Graves' hyperthyroidism and ophthalmopathy (dated by TCRdb to the late 2010s). Library preparation employed multiplex PCR. Sequenced on an Illumina HiSeq 2000. Amplification of TCR beta CDR3 regions was carried out from RNA transcripts. For the first round of RT-PCR on the TCR CDR3, the HTBI primer set was used together with the Qiagen OneStep RT-PCR kit. The raw public reads went through TCRdb reprocessing: fastp at Q25, MiXCR clone calling, in-frame beta chains kept. Every CDR3 protein is listed once, alongside the most common genes and DNA of its rows. This sample lists about 400,000 distinct CDR3 sequences; roughly 14% were detected once. Of the sample, around 7% falls within the top ten clones. Sequencing input: blood. The receptor source for this set is a woman in her late teens or twenties with Graves' hyperthyroidism.

The chain links TRBV6-1 to TRBJ2-1; either TRBD1 or TRBD2 may fit D (6 bases each). Germline CDR1 reads MNHNS; CDR2 reads SASEGT. This CDR3 is 14 amino acids long. V gave up 2 bases and J gave up 7 bases, with 12 bases separating them. The chain's CDR3 is CASSERGHLNEQFF. In DNA, the CDR3 is TGTGCCAGCAGTGAACGGGGGCATCTTAATGAGCAGTTCTTC.

This clonotype was counted ten times or more. The chain recombines TRBV20-1 with TRBJ2-5, with 7 bases matching TRBD2. Germline assignment: CDR1 DFQATT and CDR2 SNEGSKA (reference sequence). With V trimmed by 0 bases and J by 5 bases, 6 bases remained unmatched. This CDR3 has 14 amino acids. The CDR3: CSARDPTSRETQYF. DNA of the CDR3: TGCAGTGCTAGAGATCCGACTAGCCGGGAGACCCAGTACTTC.

In its sample, this clonotype was seen many times. The genes are TRBV10-1 and TRBJ2-1; D is undetermined. Germline assignment: CDR1 WNHNN and CDR2 SYGVQD (reference sequence). The CDR3 totals 13 residues. The germline V and J ends were trimmed by 2 bases and 8 bases, with 10 bases remaining between them. The CDR3 DNA reads as TGCGCCAGCAGTGAGCTCCCCTCCGATGAGCAGTTCTTC. Amino acids: CASSELPSDEQFF.

This chain connects TRBV6-2 or TRBV6-3 to TRBJ2-5; tentatively, D is TRBD1 or TRBD2 (5 bases each). Germline CDR1 MNHEY, CDR2 SVGEGT. This CDR3 is 15 amino acids long. V lost 8 bases to trimming and J lost 2 bases, with 18 bases between them. In DNA form, the CDR3 reads TGTGCCAGCGCTCAACAGGACTCTTCTCAAGAGACCCAGTACTTC. Encoded protein: CASAQQDSSQETQYF.

This clonotype was seen at least ten times. This rearrangement joins TRBV7-8 to TRBJ2-5; D is unresolved. The CDR3 has 14 residues. V gave up 1 base and J gave up 5 bases, with 11 bases separating them. Germline CDR1 reads SGHVS; CDR2 reads FQNEAQ. The CDR3 DNA follows: TGTGCCAGCAGCTTAGGGCTAGTCAGTGAGACCCAGTACTTC. This codes for CASSLGLVSETQYF. Looking up the rest from reference TRBV7-8 and TRBJ2-5 gives the full variable domain: GAGVSQSPRYKVAKRGQDVALRCDPISGHVSLFWYQQALGQGPEFLTYFQNEAQLDKSGLPSDRFFAERPEGSVSTLKIQRTQQEDSAVYLCASSLGLVSETQYFGPGTRLLVL.

There are many counts of this clonotype. The V call is TRBV9, the J call TRBJ1-1; 7 bases map to TRBD1. V shed 4 bases, J shed 1 base, and the junction held 16 bases outside the gene matches. Germline CDR1 SGDLS, CDR2 YYNGEE. CDR3 length: 18 residues. CDR3 DNA: TGTGCCAGCAGCCCCCGTAGGGCTCAGGGGGGAGAGAACACTGAAGCTTTCTTT. Amino acid sequence: CASSPRRAQGGENTEAFF. Based on the CDR3 plus reference TRBV9 and TRBJ1-1, the full variable domain is DSGVTQTPKHLITATGQRVTLRCSPRSGDLSVYWYQQSLDQGLQFLIQYYNGEERAKGNILERFSAQQFPDLHSELNLSSLELGDSALYFCASSPRRAQGGENTEAFFGQGTRLTVV.

V is TRBV2 and J is TRBJ2-2, with D perhaps matching TRBD1 (6 bases). The germline V gene has CDR1 SNHLY and CDR2 FYNNEI. Trimming left V 6 bases short and J 5 bases short, with 10 bases between. The CDR3 runs to 13 residues. The DNA for the CDR3 is TGTGCCAGCAGAACAGGGCTAACCGGGGAGCTGTTTTTT. Translation gives CASRTGLTGELFF.

There are many counts of this clonotype. The chain links TRBV10-3 to TRBJ2-1, with 11 bases that match TRBD2. The CDR3 totals 13 residues. The germline V gene has CDR1 ENHRY and CDR2 SYGVKD. J lost 8 bases, V lost 9 bases, and 6 bases had no gene match. As DNA, the CDR3 is TGTGCCATTCGACTAGCGGGGTCGGATGAGCAGTTCTTC. It yields the protein CAIRLAGSDEQFF.

This clonotype was observed many times. The chain combines TRBV7-2 with TRBJ2-5, with 8 positions matching TRBD2. This CDR3 contains 16 residues. Per germline, CDR1 SGHTA and CDR2 FQGNSA. The junction had 6 bases not matched to a gene; V was cut back by 1 base and J by 2 bases. The CDR3: CASSLGVTGGQETQYF. The CDR3 region has the DNA TGTGCCAGCAGCTTAGGTGTGACGGGGGGGCAAGAGACCCAGTACTTC.

This clonotype has a count of ten or more. This chain joins TRBV6-1 and TRBJ1-2, with D possibly matching TRBD1 (6 bases). The CDR3 is made up of 15 amino acids. Germline V gene data show CDR1 as MNHNS and CDR2 as SASEGT. The V end was cut by 1 base, the J end by 2 bases, with 11 bases between. The CDR3 here is CASSEDLTGNYGYTF. CDR3 sequence (DNA): TGTGCCAGCAGTGAAGACCTTACAGGGAACTATGGCTACACCTTC.

This chain links TRBV5-4 with TRBJ1-1; a weak D match, TRBD1 (5 bases). The CDR3 has 14 amino acids. Looked up from germline, CDR1 is SGHNT and CDR2 is YYREEE (reference sequence). With 3 bases removed from V and 3 bases from J, the gap between germline ends came to 12 bases. The CDR3 region has the DNA TGTGCCAGCAGCTATTCTCGACAGTACACTGAAGCTTTCTTT. It encodes CASSYSRQYTEAFF.

This clonotype was observed at least ten times. The V call is TRBV18, the J call TRBJ1-1; D unresolved. Germline V gene sequence: CDR1 KGHSH, CDR2 LQKENI. There are 13 residues in the CDR3. Trimming took off 3 bases at V and 0 bases at J, with 5 bases between the two ends. CDR3 sequence (DNA): TGTGCCAGCTCACCTTCAATGAACACTGAAGCTTTCTTT. Its protein product is CASSPSMNTEAFF.

This clonotype was seen repeatedly, ten times or more. The chain employs TRBV7-9 and TRBJ2-1; D may be TRBD1 or TRBD2 (5 bases each). This CDR3 has 14 amino acids. The V gene's germline CDR1 is SEHNR and CDR2 FQNEAQ (reference sequence). Trimming shortened V by 5 bases and J by 5 bases, and 13 bases separated the two germline ends. The DNA of the CDR3 is TGTGCCAGCAGCCTGCCGGGACGGAACAATGAGCAGTTCTTC. This gives the protein CASSLPGRNNEQFF.

At least ten counts were recorded for this clonotype. V usage is TRBV3-1 and J usage is TRBJ2-7, with TRBD1 matching over 11 bases. This CDR3 is built from 17 residues. Germline assignment: CDR1 LGHDT and CDR2 YNNKEL (reference sequence). The trim removed 2 bases at V and 3 bases at J, leaving 9 bases unmatched. CDR3 bases: TGTGCCAGCAGCCAATGGGGGACAGGGGGACAGCGCTACGAGCAGTACTTC. It specifies CASSQWGTGGQRYEQYF.

This clonotype was detected ten times or more. The gene calls are TRBV6-1 and TRBJ1-2; maybe TRBD1 (6 bases). Per germline, CDR1 MNHNS and CDR2 SASEGT. The CDR3 is 14 residues long. V was cut by 5 bases and J by 4 bases, with 14 bases left in between. The CDR3 DNA reads TGTGCCAGCAGTCTACAGGGCCCCAGCTATGGCTACACCTTC. Its protein is CASSLQGPSYGYTF.